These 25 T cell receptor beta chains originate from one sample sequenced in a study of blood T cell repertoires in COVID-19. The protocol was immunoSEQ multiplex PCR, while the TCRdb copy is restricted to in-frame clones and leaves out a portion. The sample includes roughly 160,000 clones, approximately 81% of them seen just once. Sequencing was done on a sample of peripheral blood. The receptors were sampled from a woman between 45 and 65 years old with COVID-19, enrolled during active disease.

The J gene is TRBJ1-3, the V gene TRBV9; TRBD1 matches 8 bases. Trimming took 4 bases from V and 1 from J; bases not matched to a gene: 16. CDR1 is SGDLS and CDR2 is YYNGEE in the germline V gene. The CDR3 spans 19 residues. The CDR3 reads CASSFYSGQEIGSGNTIYF. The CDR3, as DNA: TGTGCCAGCAGCTTCTACTCGGGACAGGAAATAGGGTCTGGAAACACCATATATTTT.

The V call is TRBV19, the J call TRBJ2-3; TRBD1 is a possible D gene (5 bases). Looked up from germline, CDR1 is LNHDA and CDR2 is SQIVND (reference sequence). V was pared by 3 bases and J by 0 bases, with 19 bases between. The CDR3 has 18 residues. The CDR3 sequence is CASSMGQGRSSSTDTQYF. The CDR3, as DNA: TGTGCCAGTAGTATGGGTCAGGGCCGGAGTTCTAGCACAGATACGCAGTATTTT.

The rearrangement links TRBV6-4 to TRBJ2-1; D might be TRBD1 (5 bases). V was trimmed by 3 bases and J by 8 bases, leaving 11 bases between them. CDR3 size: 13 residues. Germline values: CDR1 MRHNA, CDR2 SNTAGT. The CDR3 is CASSEVGADEQFF. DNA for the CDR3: TGTGCCAGCAGTGAGGTAGGGGCCGATGAGCAGTTCTTC.

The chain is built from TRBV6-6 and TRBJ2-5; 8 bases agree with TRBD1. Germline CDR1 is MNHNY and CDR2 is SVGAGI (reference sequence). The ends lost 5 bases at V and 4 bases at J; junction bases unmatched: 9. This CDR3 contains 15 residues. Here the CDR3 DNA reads TGTGCCAGCAGTCACCGACAGGGGCGCCCAGAGACCCAGTACTTC. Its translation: CASSHRQGRPETQYF.

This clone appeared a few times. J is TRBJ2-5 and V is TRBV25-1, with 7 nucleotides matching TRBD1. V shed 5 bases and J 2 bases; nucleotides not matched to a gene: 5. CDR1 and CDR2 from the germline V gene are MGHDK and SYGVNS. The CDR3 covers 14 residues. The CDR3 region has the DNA TGTGCCAGCAGTTCCGGGACAGCTCAAGAGACCCAGTACTTC. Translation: CASSSGTAQETQYF.

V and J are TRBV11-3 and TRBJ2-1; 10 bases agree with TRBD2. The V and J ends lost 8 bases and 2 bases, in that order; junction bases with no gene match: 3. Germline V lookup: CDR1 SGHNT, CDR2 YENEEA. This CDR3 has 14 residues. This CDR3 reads CASLAGGPYNEQFF. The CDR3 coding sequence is TGTGCCAGCTTAGCGGGGGGCCCCTACAATGAGCAGTTCTTC.

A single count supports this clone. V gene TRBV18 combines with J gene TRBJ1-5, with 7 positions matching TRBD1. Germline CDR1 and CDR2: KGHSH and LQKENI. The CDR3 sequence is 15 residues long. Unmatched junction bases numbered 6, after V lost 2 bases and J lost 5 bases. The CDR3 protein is CASSPSEGAHQPQHF. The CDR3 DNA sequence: TGTGCCAGCTCACCATCTGAGGGGGCCCATCAGCCCCAGCATTTT.

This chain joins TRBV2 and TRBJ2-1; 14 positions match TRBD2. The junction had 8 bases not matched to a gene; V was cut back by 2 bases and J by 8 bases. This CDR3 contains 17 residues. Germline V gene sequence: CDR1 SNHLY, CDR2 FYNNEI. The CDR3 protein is CASSESVTSGGAYEQFF. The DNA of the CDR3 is TGTGCCAGCAGTGAATCGGTGACTAGCGGGGGGGCCTATGAGCAGTTCTTC.

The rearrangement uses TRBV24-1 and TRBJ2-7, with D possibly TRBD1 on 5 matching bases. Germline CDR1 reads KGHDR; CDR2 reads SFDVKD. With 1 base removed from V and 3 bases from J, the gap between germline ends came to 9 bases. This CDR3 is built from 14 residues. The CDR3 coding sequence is TGTGCCACCAGTGATTTTTACAGGTTCTACGAGCAGTACTTC. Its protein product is CATSDFYRFYEQYF.

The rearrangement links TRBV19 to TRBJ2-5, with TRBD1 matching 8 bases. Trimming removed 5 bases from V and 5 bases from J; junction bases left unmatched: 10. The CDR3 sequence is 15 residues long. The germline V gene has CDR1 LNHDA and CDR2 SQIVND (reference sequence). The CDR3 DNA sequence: TGTGCCAGTAGTCTTACGGACAGGGCCATCGAGACCCAGTACTTC. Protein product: CASSLTDRAIETQYF.

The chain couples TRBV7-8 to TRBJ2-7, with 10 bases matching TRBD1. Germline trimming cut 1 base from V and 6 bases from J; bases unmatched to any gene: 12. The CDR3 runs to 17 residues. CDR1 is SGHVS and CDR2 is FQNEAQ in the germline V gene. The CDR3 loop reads CASSLDETGGVRAEQYF. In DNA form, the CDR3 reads TGTGCCAGCAGCTTAGATGAGACAGGGGGCGTGAGGGCCGAGCAGTACTTC. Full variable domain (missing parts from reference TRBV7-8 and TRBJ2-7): GAGVSQSPRYKVAKRGQDVALRCDPISGHVSLFWYQQALGQGPEFLTYFQNEAQLDKSGLPSDRFFAERPEGSVSTLKIQRTQQEDSAVYLCASSLDETGGVRAEQYFGPGTRLTVT.

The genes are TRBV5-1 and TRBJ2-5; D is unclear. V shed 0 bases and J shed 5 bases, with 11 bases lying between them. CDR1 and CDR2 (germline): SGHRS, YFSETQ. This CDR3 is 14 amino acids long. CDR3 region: CASSLGQPRETQYF. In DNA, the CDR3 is TGCGCCAGCAGCTTGGGGCAACCGCGGGAGACCCAGTACTTC.

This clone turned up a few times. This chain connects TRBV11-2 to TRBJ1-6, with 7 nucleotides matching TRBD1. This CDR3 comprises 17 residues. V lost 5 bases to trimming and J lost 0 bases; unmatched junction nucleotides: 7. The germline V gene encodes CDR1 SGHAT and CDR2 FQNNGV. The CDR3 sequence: CASSARDRSSYNSPLHF. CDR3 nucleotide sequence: TGTGCCAGCAGCGCCCGGGACAGAAGCTCCTATAATTCACCCCTCCACTTT.

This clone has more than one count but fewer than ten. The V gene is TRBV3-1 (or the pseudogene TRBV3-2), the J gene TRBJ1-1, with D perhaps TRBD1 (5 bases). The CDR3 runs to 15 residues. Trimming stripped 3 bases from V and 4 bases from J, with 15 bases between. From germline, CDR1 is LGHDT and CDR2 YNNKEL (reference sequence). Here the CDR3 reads CASSQHERGPTEAFF. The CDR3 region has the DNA TGTGCCAGCAGCCAGCATGAAAGGGGTCCCACTGAAGCTTTCTTT.

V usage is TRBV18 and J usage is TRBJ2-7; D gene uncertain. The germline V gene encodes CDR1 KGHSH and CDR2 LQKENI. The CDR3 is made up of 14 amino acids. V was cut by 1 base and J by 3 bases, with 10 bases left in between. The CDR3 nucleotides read TGTGCCAGCTCACCACATAATGTCCTCTACGAGCAGTACTTC. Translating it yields CASSPHNVLYEQYF.

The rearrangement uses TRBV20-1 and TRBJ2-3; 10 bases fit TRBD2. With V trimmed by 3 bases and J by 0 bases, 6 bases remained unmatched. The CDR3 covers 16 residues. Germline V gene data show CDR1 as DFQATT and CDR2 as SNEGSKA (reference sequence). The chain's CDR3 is CSASDLLAGSTDTQYF. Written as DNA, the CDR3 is TGCAGTGCTAGTGATTTACTAGCGGGGAGCACAGATACGCAGTATTTT.

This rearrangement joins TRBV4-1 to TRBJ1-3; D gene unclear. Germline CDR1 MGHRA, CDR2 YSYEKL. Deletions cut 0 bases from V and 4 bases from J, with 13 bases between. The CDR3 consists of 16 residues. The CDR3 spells CASSQDPAGTGNTIYF. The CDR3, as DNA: TGCGCCAGCAGCCAAGATCCGGCGGGAACAGGAAACACCATATATTTT.

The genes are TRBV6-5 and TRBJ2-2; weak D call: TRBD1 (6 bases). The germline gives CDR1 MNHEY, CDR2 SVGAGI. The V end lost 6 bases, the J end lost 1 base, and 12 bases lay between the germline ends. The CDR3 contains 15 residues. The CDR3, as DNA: TGTGCCAGCAGACAACAGGGAATGAACACCGGGGAGCTGTTTTTT. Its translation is CASRQQGMNTGELFF.

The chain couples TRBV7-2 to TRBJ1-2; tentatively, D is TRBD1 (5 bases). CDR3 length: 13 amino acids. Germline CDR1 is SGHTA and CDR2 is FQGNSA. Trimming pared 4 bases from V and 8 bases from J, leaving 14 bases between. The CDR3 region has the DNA TGTGCCAGCAGCTCCGCAGGGAATGGGGGCTACACCTTC. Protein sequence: CASSSAGNGGYTF.

The CDR3 protein is CASSPNFRAPYYGYTF. CDR3 DNA sequence: TGTGCCAGTAGTCCAAATTTCAGGGCCCCCTACTATGGCTACACCTTC. The chain combines TRBV19 with TRBJ1-2; TRBD1 might be the D (5 bases). The CDR3 totals 16 residues. The V gene lost 5 bases and the J gene lost 3 bases, with 19 bases spanning the gap. The V gene's germline CDR1 is LNHDA and CDR2 SQIVND (reference sequence).

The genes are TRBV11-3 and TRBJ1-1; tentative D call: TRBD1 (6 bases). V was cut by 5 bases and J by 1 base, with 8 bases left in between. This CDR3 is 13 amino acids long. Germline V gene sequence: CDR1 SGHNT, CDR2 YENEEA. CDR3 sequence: CASSEQGNTEAFF. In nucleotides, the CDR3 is TGTGCCAGCAGCGAACAGGGGAACACTGAAGCTTTCTTT.

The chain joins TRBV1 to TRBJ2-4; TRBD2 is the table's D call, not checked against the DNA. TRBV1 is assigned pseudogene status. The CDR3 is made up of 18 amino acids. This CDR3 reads CTSTPRGSGGAGKNIQYF. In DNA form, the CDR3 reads TGCACCAGCACCCCCCGGGGTAGCGGGGGGGCCGGCAAAAACATTCAGTACTTC.

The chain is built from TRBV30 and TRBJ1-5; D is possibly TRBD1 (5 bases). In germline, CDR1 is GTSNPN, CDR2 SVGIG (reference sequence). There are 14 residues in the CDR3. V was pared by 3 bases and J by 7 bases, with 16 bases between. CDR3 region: CAWRGGEGGQPQHF. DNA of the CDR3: TGTGCCTGGAGAGGAGGGGAAGGTGGCCAGCCCCAGCATTTT. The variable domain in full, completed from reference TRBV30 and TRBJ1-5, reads SQTIHQWPATLVQPVGSPLSLECTVEGTSNPNLYWYRQAAGRGLQLLFYSVGIGQISSEVPQNLSASRPQDRQFILSSKKLLLSDSGFYLCAWRGGEGGQPQHFGDGTRLSIL.

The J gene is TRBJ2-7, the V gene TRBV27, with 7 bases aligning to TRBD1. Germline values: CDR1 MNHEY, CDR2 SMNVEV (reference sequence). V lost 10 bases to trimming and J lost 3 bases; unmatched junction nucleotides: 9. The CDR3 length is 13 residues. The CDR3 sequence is CATSPGTDYEQYF. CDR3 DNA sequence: TGTGCCACCTCCCCCGGGACAGACTACGAGCAGTACTTC.

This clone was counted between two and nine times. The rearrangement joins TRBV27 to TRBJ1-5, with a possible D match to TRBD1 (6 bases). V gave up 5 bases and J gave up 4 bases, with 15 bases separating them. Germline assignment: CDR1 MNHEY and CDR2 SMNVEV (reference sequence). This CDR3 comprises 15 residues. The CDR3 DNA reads TGTGCCAGCAGTGGGGGCCAGGGTGTGAATCAGCCCCAGCATTTT. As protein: CASSGGQGVNQPQHF.